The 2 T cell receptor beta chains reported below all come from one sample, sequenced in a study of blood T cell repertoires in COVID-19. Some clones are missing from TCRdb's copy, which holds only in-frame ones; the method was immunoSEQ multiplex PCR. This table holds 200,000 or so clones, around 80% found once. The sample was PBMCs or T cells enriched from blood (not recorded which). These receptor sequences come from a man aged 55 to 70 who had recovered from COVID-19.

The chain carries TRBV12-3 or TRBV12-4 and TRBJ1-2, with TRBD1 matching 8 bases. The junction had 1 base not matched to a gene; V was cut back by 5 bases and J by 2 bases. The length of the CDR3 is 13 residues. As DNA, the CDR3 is TGTGCCAGCAGTCGGACAGGGAACTATGGCTACACCTTC. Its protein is CASSRTGNYGYTF.

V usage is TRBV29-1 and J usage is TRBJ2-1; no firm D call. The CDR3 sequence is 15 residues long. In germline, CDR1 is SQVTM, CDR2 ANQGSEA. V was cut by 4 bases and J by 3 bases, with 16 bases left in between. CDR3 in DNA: TGCAGCGTTGGGTCTCGGCGGAGAGTCTACAATGAGCAGTTCTTC. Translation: CSVGSRRRVYNEQFF.